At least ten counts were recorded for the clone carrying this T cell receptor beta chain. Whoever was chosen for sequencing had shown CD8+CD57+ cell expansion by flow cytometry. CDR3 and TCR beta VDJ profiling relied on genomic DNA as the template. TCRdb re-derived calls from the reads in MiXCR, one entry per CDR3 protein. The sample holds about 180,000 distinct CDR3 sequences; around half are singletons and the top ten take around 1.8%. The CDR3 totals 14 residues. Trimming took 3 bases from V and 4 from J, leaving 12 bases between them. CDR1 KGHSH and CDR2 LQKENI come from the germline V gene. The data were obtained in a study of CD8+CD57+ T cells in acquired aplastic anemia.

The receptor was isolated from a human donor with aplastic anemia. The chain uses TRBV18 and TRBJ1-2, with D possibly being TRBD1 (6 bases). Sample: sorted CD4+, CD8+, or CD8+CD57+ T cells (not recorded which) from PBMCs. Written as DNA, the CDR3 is TGTGCCAGCTCACCCACCGGGACAAGCTATGGCTACACCTTC. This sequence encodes CASSPTGTSYGYTF.